This TCR beta chain appears in the sequencing data of a study of cytomegalovirus exposure and HLA in healthy donors. Study context: When fewer than 500 donors were genotyped, 81% of them were found to fall in the Caucasian-associated ancestry cluster. Study conclusions and caveats: Later on, an analysis tied 15,000 to 20,000 TCR beta sequences to HLA alleles at 0.05 false discovery rate.

The PCR had 60 Vbeta and 13 Jbeta primers. TCRdb's copy holds only in-frame clones and misses some; the assay was immunoSEQ multiplex PCR. The table lists tens of thousands of clones, around 72% of them singletons, with roughly 15% in the top ten. In nominal health when sampled, donors likely had unrecorded immune exposures nonetheless. The germline V and J ends were trimmed by 4 bases and 7 bases, with 10 bases remaining between them. The CDR3 is 13 amino acids. The germline CDR1 and CDR2 sequences are MNHNS and SASEGT. Worth noting for this clone: Its antigen remains unknown.

Sequences were obtained from PBMCs. The gene calls are TRBV6-1 and TRBJ1-4; D is unclear. This sequence originates from a middle-aged woman in good health and CMV-seropositive. CDR3 sequence (DNA): TGTGCCAGCAGTGTTCCTGGGAGTGAAAAACTGTTTTTT. Its translation is CASSVPGSEKLFF.